The 25 T cell receptor beta chains below all came from one sample that was sequenced in a study of T cells in Graves' hyperthyroidism and ophthalmopathy (dated by TCRdb to 2018 to 2020). Library construction relied on multiplex PCR. The sample was run on an Illumina HiSeq 2000. The TCR beta CDR3 regions were amplified from RNA transcripts. A first-round RT-PCR of the TCR CDR3 used the HTBI primer set with the Qiagen OneStep RT-PCR kit. TCRdb handled the public reads itself, with Q25 trimming in fastp and clone calling in MiXCR, and kept productive beta chains. Every entry covers one CDR3 protein and lists the most common genes and DNA from its rows. This sample is represented by hundreds of thousands of distinct CDR3 sequences; approximately 15% of them were singletons. Of the sample, just under 25% falls within the top ten clones. Sequencing was performed on blood. Receptors were obtained from a young woman with Graves' hyperthyroidism.

This clonotype appeared many times. This chain uses TRBV30 with TRBJ1-2; 8 nucleotides match TRBD1. The germline gives CDR1 GTSNPN, CDR2 SVGIG (reference sequence). Trimming at V came to 3 bases and at J to 8 bases, leaving 8 bases not matched to a gene. CDR3 length: 13 amino acids. The CDR3 protein is CAWRPRQGSGYTF. CDR3 sequence (DNA): TGTGCCTGGAGACCCCGACAGGGGAGCGGCTACACCTTC.

This clonotype showed up just a few times. The genes are TRBV5-8 and TRBJ2-7; D not resolved. This CDR3 has 14 residues. Per the germline V gene, CDR1 is SGHTS and CDR2 is YDEGEE. Between the trimmed V and J ends, which lost 1 base and 3 bases, there was a span of 11 bases. The CDR3 region has the DNA TGTGCCAGCAGCTTGCGCCGGTCTCACTACGAGCAGTACTTC. This gives the protein CASSLRRSHYEQYF.

Comment on this clonotype: Given a much more abundant clone one base away, this may be a read error. Here the CDR3 reads CARSRVAGGEQFF. DNA of the CDR3: TGTGCCCGGAGTCGAGTAGCGGGAGGGGAGCAGTTCTTC. The J gene is TRBJ2-1, the V gene TRBV30; 11 bases line up with TRBD2. Germline CDR1 is GTSNPN and CDR2 is SVGIG (reference sequence). This CDR3 is 13 amino acids long. The full variable domain, its missing parts supplied by reference TRBV30 and TRBJ2-1, is SQTIHQWPATLVQPVGSPLSLECTVEGTSNPNLYWYRQAAGRGLQLLFYSVGIGQISSEVPQNLSASRPQDRQFILSSKKLLLSDSGFYLCARSRVAGGEQFFGPGTRLTVL.

The gene calls are TRBV30 and TRBJ2-6; TRBD2 is a possible D gene (5 bases). This CDR3 contains 17 residues. Trimming took 1 base from V and 0 from J, leaving 13 bases between them. Germline V gives CDR1 GTSNPN, CDR2 SVGIG (reference sequence). CDR3 coding DNA: TGTGCCTGGAGTGCTCGGGGTTCGAACTCTGGGGCCAACGTCCTGACTTTC. The encoded protein is CAWSARGSNSGANVLTF. Full variable domain (remainder filled in from reference TRBV30 and TRBJ2-6): SQTIHQWPATLVQPVGSPLSLECTVEGTSNPNLYWYRQAAGRGLQLLFYSVGIGQISSEVPQNLSASRPQDRQFILSSKKLLLSDSGFYLCAWSARGSNSGANVLTFGAGSRLTVL.

The chain combines TRBV20-1 with TRBJ1-2; D perhaps matches TRBD1 (5 bases). There are 15 residues in the CDR3. V lost 0 bases and J 5 bases, leaving 16 bases between the germline ends. Germline V gene lookup returns CDR1 DFQATT and CDR2 SNEGSKA (reference sequence). CDR3 coding DNA: TGCAGTGCTAGAGATCGATGGAGGGACTCTTATGGCTACACCTTC. Amino acid sequence: CSARDRWRDSYGYTF.

Many counts were recorded for this clonotype. This chain connects TRBV9 to TRBJ1-2, with D uncertain. V was cut by 4 bases and J by 0 bases, with 19 bases left in between. Germline-derived CDR1 and CDR2 are SGDLS and YYNGEE. The CDR3 is 17 amino acids. CDR3: CASSPTGRSQANYGYTF. The CDR3 nucleotides are TGTGCCAGCAGCCCTACGGGTCGGTCCCAGGCTAACTATGGCTACACCTTC.

The rearrangement links TRBV9 to TRBJ2-7; D possibly matches TRBD1 or TRBD2 (5 bases each). Per germline, CDR1 SGDLS and CDR2 YYNGEE. Trimming stripped 2 bases from V and 0 bases from J, with 12 bases between. The CDR3 extends over 15 amino acids. The CDR3 DNA sequence: TGTGCCAGCAGCGTTGGGGGAGCGGTCTCCTACGAGCAGTACTTC. As protein: CASSVGGAVSYEQYF.

This clonotype was observed many times. The CDR3 DNA reads TGTGCCAGCTCAATGGGACAGGGAAAGGCTGAAGCTTTCTTT. It translates to CASSMGQGKAEAFF. The V call is TRBV18, the J call TRBJ1-1; 9 positions match TRBD1. The CDR3 extends over 14 amino acids. The germline V gene encodes CDR1 KGHSH and CDR2 LQKENI. V shed 5 bases and J 6 bases; nucleotides not matched to a gene: 7.

This clonotype was detected many times. V and J are TRBV12-3 or TRBV12-4 and TRBJ2-7, with D unclear. The CDR3 is 13 residues long. The ends were cut back, 11 bases at V and 5 bases at J, with 19 bases in the middle. CDR3 in DNA: TGTGCCTCCGCCACACCGGGCGTACACGAGCAGTACTTC. Translation gives CASATPGVHEQYF.

This sequence joins TRBV30 and TRBJ1-6; maybe TRBD1 (6 bases). The CDR3 loop spans 12 amino acids. Germline V gives CDR1 GTSNPN, CDR2 SVGIG (reference sequence). Between the trimmed V and J ends, which lost 7 bases and 9 bases, there was a span of 13 bases. The CDR3 region has the DNA TGTGCCTTACAGGGAGTGGGTTCACCCCTCCACTTT. Translated, it gives CALQGVGSPLHF. The full variable domain, in which reference TRBV30 and TRBJ1-6 provide the parts outside the CDR3, is SQTIHQWPATLVQPVGSPLSLECTVEGTSNPNLYWYRQAAGRGLQLLFYSVGIGQISSEVPQNLSASRPQDRQFILSSKKLLLSDSGFYLCALQGVGSPLHFGNGTRLTVT.

The table lists this clonotype with many counts. The CDR3 DNA reads TGTGCCAGCAGCTTGAGGTTAACTGAAGCTTTCTTT. Translated, it gives CASSLRLTEAFF. V and J are TRBV11-2 and TRBJ1-1, with D unresolved. Germline CDR1 and CDR2: SGHAT and FQNNGV. The V end lost 3 bases, the J end lost 5 bases, and 7 bases lay between the germline ends. This CDR3 is built from 12 residues. Full variable domain (rest looked up from reference TRBV11-2 and TRBJ1-1): EAGVAQSPRYKIIEKRQSVAFWCNPISGHATLYWYQQILGQGPKLLIQFQNNGVVDDSQLPKDRFSAERLKGVDSTLKIQPAKLEDSAVYLCASSLRLTEAFFGQGTRLTVV.

This sequence joins TRBV5-4 and TRBJ1-6, with D unclear. CDR1 and CDR2 from the germline V gene are SGHNT and YYREEE (reference sequence). The CDR3 runs 14 residues. Trimming removed 0 bases from V and 8 bases from J, with 9 bases in between. This chain's CDR3 is CASSLDIADSPLHF. In DNA form, the CDR3 reads TGTGCCAGCAGCTTGGATATAGCGGATTCACCCCTCCACTTT.

This clonotype was picked up many times. The chain carries TRBV27 and TRBJ2-1; D might be TRBD2 (5 bases). The V gene lost 7 bases and the J gene lost 8 bases, with 12 bases spanning the gap. The germline CDR1 and CDR2 sequences are MNHEY and SMNVEV (reference sequence). The length of the CDR3 is 12 residues. This CDR3 is CASISVGHEQFF. The CDR3 DNA is TGTGCCAGCATTAGCGTAGGGCATGAGCAGTTCTTC.

This clonotype was counted only a few times. V is TRBV4-1 and J is TRBJ1-5; perhaps TRBD1 as D (5 bases). Germline-derived CDR1 and CDR2 are MGHRA and YSYEKL. This CDR3 is 15 amino acids long. Trimming took 0 bases from V and 6 from J, leaving 12 bases between them. The CDR3, as DNA: TGCGCCAGCAGCCAAGACGGGGGTAAGGGTCAGCCCCAGCATTTT. This gives the protein CASSQDGGKGQPQHF.

In its sample, this clonotype was seen many times. Here the CDR3 reads CASSFQGGGGNQPQHF. The CDR3 bases are TGTGCCAGCAGTTTCCAGGGGGGTGGGGGCAATCAGCCCCAGCATTTT. This chain links TRBV28 with TRBJ1-5; TRBD1 matches at 7 bases. Trimming at V came to 3 bases and at J to 2 bases, leaving 7 bases not matched to a gene. The CDR3 has 16 amino acids. Germline V gene data show CDR1 as MDHEN and CDR2 as SYDVKM. Supplemented by reference TRBV28 and TRBJ1-5, the full variable domain reads DVKVTQSSRYLVKRTGEKVFLECVQDMDHENMFWYRQDPGLGLRLIYFSYDVKMKEKGDIPEGYSVSREKKERFSLILESASTNQTSMYLCASSFQGGGGNQPQHFGDGTRLSIL.

Details on this clonotype: A much larger clone sits a single nucleotide away, making a read error possible. V is TRBV27 and J is TRBJ1-4; TRBD1 aligns across 7 bases. The CDR3 extends over 16 amino acids. V was pared by 6 bases and J by 4 bases, with 11 bases of the junction left unmatched. CDR1 MNHEY and CDR2 SMNVEV come from the germline V gene (reference sequence). The CDR3 sequence: CASSHTTGAVNEKLFF. DNA of the CDR3: TGTGCCAGCAGCCACACCACAGGGGCGGTTAATGAAAAACTGTTTTTT.

This clonotype was observed at least ten times. The gene calls are TRBV2 and TRBJ2-7, with TRBD2 identical over 7 bases. The CDR3 sequence is 14 residues long. Germline lookup yields CDR1 SNHLY and CDR2 FYNNEI. Unmatched junction bases numbered 11, after V lost 5 bases and J lost 7 bases. In nucleotides, the CDR3 is TGTGCCAGCAGTTTCCGGGCGGGAGAAGGGGAGCAGTACTTC. The encoded protein is CASSFRAGEGEQYF.

The J gene is TRBJ1-6, the V gene TRBV30; tentative D call: TRBD1 (6 bases). The ends were cut back, 5 bases at V and 11 bases at J, with 13 bases in the middle. Germline CDR1 is GTSNPN and CDR2 is SVGIG (reference sequence). CDR3 size: 12 residues. CDR3 protein: CAWVAGTTPLHF. The CDR3 bases are TGTGCCTGGGTGGCAGGGACAACACCCCTCCACTTT.

This clonotype was observed a handful of times. The genes are TRBV18 and TRBJ2-1, with D perhaps TRBD2 (6 bases). Trimming took 2 bases from V and 4 from J, leaving 12 bases between them. Germline assignment: CDR1 KGHSH and CDR2 LQKENI. The CDR3 has 15 residues. The chain's CDR3 is CASSPAGSRYNEQFF. The CDR3, as DNA: TGTGCCAGCTCACCAGCGGGGTCCAGGTACAATGAGCAGTTCTTC. Full variable domain (missing parts from reference TRBV18 and TRBJ2-1): NAGVMQNPRHLVRRRGQEARLRCSPMKGHSHVYWYRQLPEEGLKFMVYLQKENIIDESGMPKERFSAEFPKEGPSILRIQQVVRGDSAAYFCASSPAGSRYNEQFFGPGTRLTVL.

The table lists this clonotype with many counts. The J gene is TRBJ1-1, the V gene TRBV30; a possible D gene is TRBD1 (5 bases). With 4 bases removed from V and 2 bases from J, the gap between germline ends came to 11 bases. The CDR3 covers 13 residues. CDR1 and CDR2 (germline): GTSNPN, SVGIG (reference sequence). CDR3 nucleotide sequence: TGTGCCTGGAAAAGAGGGGTTAACACTGAAGCTTTCTTT. It yields the protein CAWKRGVNTEAFF.

This clonotype was observed many times. The rearrangement uses TRBV28 and TRBJ2-5; possible D gene TRBD2, 6 bases. There are 14 residues in the CDR3. V lost 7 bases and J lost 3, with 15 bases in between. From germline, CDR1 is MDHEN and CDR2 SYDVKM. The CDR3 nucleotides are TGTGCCAGCAAAGAGGAGGGAACAAAAGAGACCCAGTACTTC. It is translated as CASKEEGTKETQYF.

This clonotype was seen a few times. The V gene is TRBV20-1, the J gene TRBJ2-1; 7 bases are shared with TRBD2. There are 14 residues in the CDR3. Germline loops: CDR1 DFQATT, CDR2 SNEGSKA (reference sequence). V lost 1 base, J lost 10 bases, and 10 bases stayed unmatched. DNA of the CDR3: TGCAGTGCTAGAGGCCAGCGGGGCCCCTGGGAGCAGTTCTTC. Its translation is CSARGQRGPWEQFF.

This clonotype was seen repeatedly, ten times or more. The genes are TRBV28 and TRBJ1-1; 7 bases align to TRBD1. V shed 6 bases and J 1 base; nucleotides not matched to a gene: 8. This CDR3 contains 15 residues. Germline V gives CDR1 MDHEN, CDR2 SYDVKM. The CDR3 bases are TGTGCCAGCAGCCCCCCGGACAGGCCGAACACTGAAGCTTTCTTT. It encodes CASSPPDRPNTEAFF.

Regarding this clonotype: The germline gene is not matched at one end of the junction; a read error may be the cause. V usage is TRBV12-3 or TRBV12-4 and J usage is TRBJ2-5; 12 bases agree with TRBD2. This CDR3 spans 13 amino acids. CDR3 protein: CASSLTSGRLIHF. The CDR3 DNA reads as TGTGCCAGCAGTTTAACTAGCGGGAGGCTCATTCACTTC.

This clonotype was recorded at least ten times. The chain couples TRBV11-1 to TRBJ1-1; no clear D. Trimming cost V 1 base and J 6 bases, with 6 bases left between them. The CDR3 runs 12 residues. Germline CDR1 is SGHAT and CDR2 is FQDESV (reference sequence). This CDR3 is CASSLDSPEAFF. CDR3 sequence (DNA): TGTGCCAGCAGCTTAGACTCCCCTGAAGCTTTCTTT. The variable domain in full, completed from reference TRBV11-1 and TRBJ1-1, reads EAEVAQSPRYKITEKSQAVAFWCDPISGHATLYWYRQILGQGPELLVQFQDESVVDDSQLPKDRFSAERLKGVDSTLKIQPAELGDSAMYLCASSLDSPEAFFGQGTRLTVV.